The 18 T cell receptor beta chains below all came from one sample that was sequenced in a study of T cell clonotyping in hematopoietic cell transplantation. The method was immunoSEQ multiplex PCR; TCRdb's version includes in-frame clones alone and lacks a portion of them. The table shows about 15,000 clones, with roughly 70% occurring only once. Specimen: peripheral blood mononuclear cells. The receptors come from a woman aged 55-69 years in good health. Some clones in this sample may be carry-over from other donors' samples.

This clone was seen just once. The J gene is TRBJ1-1, the V gene TRBV11-2; unclear D gene. Germline V gene data show CDR1 as SGHAT and CDR2 as FQNNGV. This CDR3 contains 13 residues. The germline V and J ends were trimmed by 3 bases and 3 bases, with 8 bases remaining between them. Here the CDR3 reads CASSFTGHTEAFF. CDR3 in DNA: TGTGCCAGCAGCTTTACCGGGCACACTGAAGCTTTCTTT.

The chain couples TRBV5-1 to TRBJ2-7, with TRBD1 matching 7 bases. Germline V CDR1 and CDR2: SGHRS, YFSETQ. V lost 3 bases, J lost 1 base, and 4 bases stayed unmatched. CDR3 length equals 14 residues. The CDR3 loop is CASSSGQESYEQYF. In DNA, the CDR3 is TGCGCCAGCAGCTCTGGACAGGAGTCCTACGAGCAGTACTTC.

This chain uses TRBV7-2 with TRBJ2-3, with 7 bases lining up with TRBD1. The CDR3 is 16 amino acids. Trimming at V came to 5 bases and at J to 1 base, leaving 9 bases not matched to a gene. Per the germline V gene, CDR1 is SGHTA and CDR2 is FQGNSA. In DNA, the CDR3 is TGTGCCAGCAGCCGAGGGTGGGACAGACGCACAGATACGCAGTATTTT. Translation: CASSRGWDRRTDTQYF.

The V call is TRBV5-4, the J call TRBJ2-7; 7 nucleotides agree with TRBD2. The CDR3 spans 13 residues. With 2 bases clipped from V and 2 bases from J, the junction kept 1 base outside the gene matches. Germline V gives CDR1 SGHNT, CDR2 YYREEE (reference sequence). CDR3 nucleotide sequence: TGTGCCAGCAGCTTTGGGGGGGCCTACGAGCAGTACTTC. This codes for CASSFGGAYEQYF.

Details on this clone: An end of the junction does not agree with germline; a read error may underlie this. The chain has TRBV5-1 and TRBJ2-1; 9 bases are shared with TRBD1. CDR1 and CDR2 from the germline V gene are SGHRS and YFSETQ. This CDR3 contains 13 residues. CDR3 residues: CASSLDAGDRVVF. The DNA of the CDR3 is TGCGCCAGCAGCTTGGACGCCGGGGACAGGGTGGTCTTC.

The chain carries TRBV7-9 and TRBJ1-4; maybe TRBD1 (5 bases). V lost 0 bases to trimming and J lost 6 bases, with 14 bases between them. This CDR3 has 16 amino acids. Germline V gene data show CDR1 as SEHNR and CDR2 as FQNEAQ (reference sequence). The CDR3 region is CASSLALPRVHEKLFF. The CDR3 bases are TGTGCCAGCAGCTTAGCGCTGCCCAGGGTTCATGAAAAACTGTTTTTT.

There are a few counts of this clone. This sequence joins TRBV5-6 and TRBJ1-2; unclear D gene. The CDR3 is 12 residues long. The germline V gene encodes CDR1 SGHDT and CDR2 YYEEEE. With 2 bases removed from V and 7 bases from J, the gap between germline ends came to 9 bases. The CDR3, as DNA: TGTGCCAGCAGCTTAACAGCACTTGGCTACACCTTC. Protein product: CASSLTALGYTF. Drawing the rest from reference TRBV5-6 and TRBJ1-2, the complete variable domain is DAGVTQSPTHLIKTRGQQVTLRCSPKSGHDTVSWYQQALGQGPQFIFQYYEEEERQRGNFPDRFSGHQFPNYSSELNVNALLLGDSALYLCASSLTALGYTFGSGTRLTVV.

This chain links TRBV11-2 with TRBJ1-2; 7 nucleotides align to TRBD1. Trimming took 3 bases from V and 4 from J; bases not matched to a gene: 5. This CDR3 comprises 14 residues. In germline, CDR1 is SGHAT, CDR2 FQNNGV. CDR3 residues: CASSLAGGGYGYTF. As DNA, the CDR3 is TGTGCCAGCAGCTTGGCAGGGGGGGGCTATGGCTACACCTTC. Filled out from reference TRBV11-2 and TRBJ1-2, the complete variable domain reads EAGVAQSPRYKIIEKRQSVAFWCNPISGHATLYWYQQILGQGPKLLIQFQNNGVVDDSQLPKDRFSAERLKGVDSTLKIQPAKLEDSAVYLCASSLAGGGYGYTFGSGTRLTVV.

This chain links TRBV4-3 with TRBJ2-3, with 8 bases lining up with TRBD2. The ends lost 1 base at V and 2 bases at J; junction bases unmatched: 5. The germline gives CDR1 LGHNA, CDR2 YSLEER. The CDR3 is made up of 16 amino acids. The CDR3 DNA reads TGCGCCAGCAGCCAAGGGTCGGGAGGGAACACAGATACGCAGTATTTT. Its protein product is CASSQGSGGNTDTQYF.

In this sample, this clone turned up a few times. The V and J genes are TRBV7-9 and TRBJ2-3; D tentatively reads TRBD1 or TRBD2 (7 bases each). Germline values: CDR1 SEHNR, CDR2 FQNEAQ (reference sequence). The CDR3 is 17 residues long. Between the trimmed V and J ends, which lost 5 bases and 1 base, there was a span of 19 bases. CDR3 sequence (DNA): TGTGCCAGCAGCCCCCGTCAGGGGGGGCACGGCACAGATACGCAGTATTTT. Translation: CASSPRQGGHGTDTQYF.

The chain joins TRBV19 to TRBJ1-4, with a weak D call TRBD1 (6 bases). Germline CDR1 reads LNHDA; CDR2 reads SQIVND (reference sequence). This CDR3 has 12 amino acids. Deletions cut 6 bases from V and 6 bases from J, with 8 bases between. CDR3 residues: CASSGQYEKLFF. CDR3 in DNA: TGTGCCAGTAGCGGACAGTATGAAAAACTGTTTTTT. Full variable domain (rest looked up from reference TRBV19 and TRBJ1-4): DGGITQSPKYLFRKEGQNVTLSCEQNLNHDAMYWYRQDPGQGLRLIYYSQIVNDFQKGDIAEGYSVSREKKESFPLTVTSAQKNPTAFYLCASSGQYEKLFFGSGTQLSVL.

The V gene is TRBV29-1, the J gene TRBJ2-5; weak D call: TRBD1 (5 bases). Judging by the DNA end, TRBJ2-7 fits better; the J call may be wrong. CDR3 length equals 11 residues. Germline CDR1 is SQVTM and CDR2 is ANQGSEA. In nucleotides, the CDR3 is TGCAGCGTTGAAGTGGGGCCCGAGCAGTACTTC. Protein product: CSVEVGPEQYF.

V usage is TRBV23-1 and J usage is TRBJ2-7, with unresolved D. TRBV23-1 is an ORF; its function is uncertain. V gave up 4 bases and J gave up 0 bases, with 7 bases separating them. The CDR3 is 13 residues long. The DNA of the CDR3 is TGCGCCAGCAGTCGGACGGACTCCTACGAGCAGTACTTC. Protein: CASSRTDSYEQYF.

The chain has TRBV28 and TRBJ2-2, with D hard to call. V was cut by 0 bases and J by 6 bases, with 20 bases left in between. Germline CDR1 reads MDHEN; CDR2 reads SYDVKM. This CDR3 has 18 amino acids. The CDR3 spells CASSLWSGILMVPGELFF. The CDR3 DNA sequence: TGTGCCAGCAGTTTATGGTCAGGAATATTGATGGTCCCCGGGGAGCTGTTTTTT.

The J gene is TRBJ2-7, the V gene TRBV14; no clear D gene. CDR3 length equals 13 residues. V shed 1 base and J shed 3 bases, with 7 bases lying between them. Germline V lookup: CDR1 SGHDN, CDR2 FVKESK. This CDR3 is CASSQGVFYEQYF. The CDR3 bases are TGTGCCAGCAGCCAAGGGGTGTTCTACGAGCAGTACTTC.

This clone turned up a few times. The chain carries TRBV7-8 and TRBJ1-2; D unclear. Germline V CDR1 and CDR2: SGHVS, FQNEAQ. The CDR3 runs 15 residues. Deletions cut 5 bases from V and 8 bases from J, with 21 bases between. CDR3 loop: CASSRTRASDMGYTF. DNA for the CDR3: TGTGCCAGCAGCCGTACTAGGGCCAGTGACATGGGCTACACCTTC.

The chain couples TRBV10-3 to TRBJ1-2, with D unclear. Per germline, CDR1 ENHRY and CDR2 SYGVKD. CDR3 length: 12 amino acids. The V gene lost 3 bases and the J gene lost 7 bases, with 9 bases spanning the gap. This chain's CDR3 is CAISESQSGYTF. The CDR3 bases are TGTGCCATCAGTGAATCACAATCTGGCTACACCTTC.

This clone showed up just once. The rearrangement uses TRBV28 and TRBJ1-5; D not certain. CDR1 MDHEN and CDR2 SYDVKM come from the germline V gene. V was clipped by 5 bases and J by 10 bases, with 12 bases between them. The CDR3 covers 12 residues. CDR3 nucleotides: TGTGCCAGCAGTACCCAGACTACTCCCCAGCATTTT. Its translation: CASSTQTTPQHF.